The source of this T cell receptor beta chain is a study of OX40 agonist ivuxolimab in advanced cancers. Across the whole study: Patients were dosed with the agonistic anti-OX40 (CD134) antibody ivuxolimab. The dose of intravenous ivuxolimab that patients received every 2 weeks ranged from 0.01 to 10 mg/kg. Study-wide results and limits: Low clonal expansion, among the lowest seen, marked partial responders at 0.1-3.0 mg/kg. CD4+ T cells averaged fewer expanded clones than CD8+ T cells.

The method was immunoSEQ multiplex PCR; TCRdb's version includes in-frame clones alone and lacks a portion of them. The data contain about 110,000 clones, approximately 90% of them singletons. V lost 3 bases to trimming and J lost 3 bases, with 18 bases between them. CDR3 length: 16 residues. CDR1 is SGDLS and CDR2 is YYNGEE in the germline V gene. Concerning this clone itself: Its specificity is unknown.

The receptor comes from an adult with an advanced solid tumor such as melanoma, head and neck, liver or kidney cancer. This specimen consisted of CD4+ or CD8+ T cells sorted from blood, obtained in a trial of the OX40 agonist ivuxolimab. This rearrangement joins TRBV9 to TRBJ1-2, with D perhaps TRBD1 (6 bases). The CDR3 protein is CASSASLRGKDYGYTF. The CDR3 DNA sequence: TGTGCCAGCAGCGCATCCCTGAGGGGGAAGGACTATGGCTACACCTTC.